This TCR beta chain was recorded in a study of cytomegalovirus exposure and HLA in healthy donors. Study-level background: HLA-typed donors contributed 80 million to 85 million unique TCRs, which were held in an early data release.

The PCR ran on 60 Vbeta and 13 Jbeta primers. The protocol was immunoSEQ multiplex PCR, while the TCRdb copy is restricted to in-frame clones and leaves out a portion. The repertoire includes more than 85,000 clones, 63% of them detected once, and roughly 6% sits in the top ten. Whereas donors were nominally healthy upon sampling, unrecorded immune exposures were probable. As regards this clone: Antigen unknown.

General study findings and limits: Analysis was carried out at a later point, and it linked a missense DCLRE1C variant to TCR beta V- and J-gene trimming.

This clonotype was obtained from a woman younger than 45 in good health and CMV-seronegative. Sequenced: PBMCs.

The CDR3 nucleotides read TGTGCCAGCAGCCAAAGTAAAACAGGGGGCACTGAAGCTTTCTTT. Protein product: CASSQSKTGGTEAFF. The V gene is TRBV4-2, the J gene TRBJ1-1, with 8 nucleotides matching TRBD1. The CDR3 runs 15 residues. Germline V CDR1 and CDR2: LGHNA, YNFKEQ. J gave up 4 bases and V 2 bases, and 6 bases lay outside the gene matches.